This TCR beta chain derives from a study of blood T cell repertoires in COVID-19. About the research overall: Acute and convalescent COVID-19 specimens originated in the United States, Italy and Spain. PBMCs, B-cell-depleted T cells, or T cells provided the cDNA or gDNA that made up the material.

As processed by the authors: By means of reference gene primer amplification, nucleated cell counts were estimated. Assay: immunoSEQ multiplex PCR; the TCRdb copy retains only in-frame clones and omits some. That table gives V, J and clone size, and the DNA gave D and trimming. The sample has under 55,000 clones, approximately 85% seen once. V dropped 3 bases and J dropped 3; count of bases not matched to a gene: 13. The CDR3 covers 17 residues. Looked up from germline, CDR1 is LGHDT and CDR2 is YNNKEL (reference sequence). Sequencing was performed on peripheral blood. The chain links TRBV3-1 (or the pseudogene TRBV3-2) to TRBJ2-5; the match to TRBD1 covers 7 bases. The clonotype originates from a woman older than 75 with acute or convalescent COVID-19. CDR3 protein: CASSHSGTARLKETQYF. Here the CDR3 DNA reads TGTGCCAGCAGCCATTCCGGGACAGCAAGGCTAAAAGAGACCCAGTACTTC.